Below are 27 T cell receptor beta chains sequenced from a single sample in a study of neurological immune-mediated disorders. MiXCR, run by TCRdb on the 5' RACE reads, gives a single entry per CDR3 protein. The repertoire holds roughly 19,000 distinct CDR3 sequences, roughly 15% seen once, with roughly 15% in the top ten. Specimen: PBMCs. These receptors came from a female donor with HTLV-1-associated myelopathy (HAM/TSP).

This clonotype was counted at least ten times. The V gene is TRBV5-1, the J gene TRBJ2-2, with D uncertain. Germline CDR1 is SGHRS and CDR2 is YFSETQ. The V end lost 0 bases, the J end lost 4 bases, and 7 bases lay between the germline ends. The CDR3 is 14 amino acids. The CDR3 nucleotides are TGCGCCAGCAGCTTGGGGAGTGTCACCGGGGAGCTGTTTTTT. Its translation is CASSLGSVTGELFF.

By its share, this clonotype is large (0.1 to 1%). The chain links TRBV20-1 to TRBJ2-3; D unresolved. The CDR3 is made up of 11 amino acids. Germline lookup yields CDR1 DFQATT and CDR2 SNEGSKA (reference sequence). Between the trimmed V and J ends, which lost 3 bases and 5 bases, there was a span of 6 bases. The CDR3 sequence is CSARPQDTQYF. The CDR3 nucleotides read TGCAGTGCTAGGCCGCAAGATACGCAGTATTTT.

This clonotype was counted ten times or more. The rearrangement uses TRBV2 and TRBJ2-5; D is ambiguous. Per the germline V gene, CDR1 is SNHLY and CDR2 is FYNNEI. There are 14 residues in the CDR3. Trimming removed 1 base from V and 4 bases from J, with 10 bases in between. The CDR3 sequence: CASSEGVGRETQYF. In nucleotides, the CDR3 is TGTGCCAGCAGTGAAGGCGTCGGGCGAGAGACCCAGTACTTC.

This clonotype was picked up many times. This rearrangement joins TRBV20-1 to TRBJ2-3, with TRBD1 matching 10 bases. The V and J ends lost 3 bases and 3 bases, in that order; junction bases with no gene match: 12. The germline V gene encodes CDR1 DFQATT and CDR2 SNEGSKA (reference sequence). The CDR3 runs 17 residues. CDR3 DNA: TGCAGTGCTAGTAAAATTCCGGGACAGGGGACGACAGATACGCAGTATTTT. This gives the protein CSASKIPGQGTTDTQYF.

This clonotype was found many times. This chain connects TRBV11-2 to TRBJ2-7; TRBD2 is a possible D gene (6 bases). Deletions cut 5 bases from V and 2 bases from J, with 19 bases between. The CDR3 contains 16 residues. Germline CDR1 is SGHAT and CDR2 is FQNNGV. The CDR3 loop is CASSPYGGEQTYEQYF. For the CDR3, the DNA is TGTGCCAGCAGCCCCTATGGCGGGGAGCAAACCTACGAGCAGTACTTC.

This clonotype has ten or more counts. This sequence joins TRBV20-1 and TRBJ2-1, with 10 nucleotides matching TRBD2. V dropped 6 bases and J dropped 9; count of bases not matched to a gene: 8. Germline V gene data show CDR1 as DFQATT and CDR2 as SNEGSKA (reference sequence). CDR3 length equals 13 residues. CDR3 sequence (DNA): TGCAGTGCGGGGCTAGCGGGAGTCGGTGAGCAGTTCTTC. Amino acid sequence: CSAGLAGVGEQFF.

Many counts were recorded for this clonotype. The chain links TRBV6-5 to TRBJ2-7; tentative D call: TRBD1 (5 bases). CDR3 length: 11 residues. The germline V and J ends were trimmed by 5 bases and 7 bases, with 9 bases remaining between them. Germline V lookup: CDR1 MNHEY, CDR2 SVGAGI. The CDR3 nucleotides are TGTGCCAGCAGTAGGGGTACGGAGCAGTACTTC. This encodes CASSRGTEQYF.

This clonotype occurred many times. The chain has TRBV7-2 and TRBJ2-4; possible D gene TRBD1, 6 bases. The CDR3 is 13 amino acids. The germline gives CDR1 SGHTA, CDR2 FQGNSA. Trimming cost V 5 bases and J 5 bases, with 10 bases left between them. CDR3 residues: CASSRGQQNIQYF. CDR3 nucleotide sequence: TGTGCCAGCAGCAGAGGACAGCAAAACATTCAGTACTTC.

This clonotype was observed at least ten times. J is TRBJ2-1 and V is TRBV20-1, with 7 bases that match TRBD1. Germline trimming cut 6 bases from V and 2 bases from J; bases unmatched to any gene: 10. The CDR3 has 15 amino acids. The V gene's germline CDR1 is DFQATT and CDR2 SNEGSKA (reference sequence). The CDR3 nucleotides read TGCAGTGCCACGACAGGGTACGGAGCCTACAATGAGCAGTTCTTC. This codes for CSATTGYGAYNEQFF.

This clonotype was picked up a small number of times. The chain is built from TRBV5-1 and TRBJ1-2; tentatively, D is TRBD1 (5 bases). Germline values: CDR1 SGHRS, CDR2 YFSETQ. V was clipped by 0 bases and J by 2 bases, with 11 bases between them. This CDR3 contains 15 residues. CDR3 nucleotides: TGCGCCAGCAGCTTGGAACGGACACTGAACTATGGCTACACCTTC. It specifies CASSLERTLNYGYTF.

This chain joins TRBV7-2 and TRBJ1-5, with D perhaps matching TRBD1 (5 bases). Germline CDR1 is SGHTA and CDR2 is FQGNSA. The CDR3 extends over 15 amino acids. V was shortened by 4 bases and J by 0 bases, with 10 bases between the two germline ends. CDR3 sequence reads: CASSSKGNSNQPQHF. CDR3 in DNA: TGTGCCAGCAGCTCAAAGGGGAATAGCAATCAGCCCCAGCATTTT.

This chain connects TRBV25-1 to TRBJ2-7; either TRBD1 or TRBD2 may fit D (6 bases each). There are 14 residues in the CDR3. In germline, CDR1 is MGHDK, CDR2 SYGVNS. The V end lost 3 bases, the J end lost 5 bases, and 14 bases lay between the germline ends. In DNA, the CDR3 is TGTGCCAGCAGTGATTTGAGGGGGGCCCACGAGCAGTACTTC. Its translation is CASSDLRGAHEQYF.

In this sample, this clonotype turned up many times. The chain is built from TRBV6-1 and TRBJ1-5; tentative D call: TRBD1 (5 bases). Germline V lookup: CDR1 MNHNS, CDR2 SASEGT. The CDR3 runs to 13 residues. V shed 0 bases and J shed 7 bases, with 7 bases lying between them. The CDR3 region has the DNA TGTGCCAGCAGTGAAGCAGGGGTCCAGCCCCAGCATTTT. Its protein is CASSEAGVQPQHF.

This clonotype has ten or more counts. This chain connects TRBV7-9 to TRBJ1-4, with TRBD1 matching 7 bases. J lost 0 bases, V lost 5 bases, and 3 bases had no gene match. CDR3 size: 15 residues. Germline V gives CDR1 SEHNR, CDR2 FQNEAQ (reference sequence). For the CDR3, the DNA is TGTGCCAGCAGCCCCCAGGGGGCAACTAATGAAAAACTGTTTTTT. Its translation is CASSPQGATNEKLFF.

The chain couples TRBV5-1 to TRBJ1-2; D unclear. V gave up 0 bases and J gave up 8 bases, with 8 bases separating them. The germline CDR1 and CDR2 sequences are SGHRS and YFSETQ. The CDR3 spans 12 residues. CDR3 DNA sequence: TGCGCCAGCAGCTTGGAGCCCGACGGCTACACCTTC. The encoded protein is CASSLEPDGYTF.

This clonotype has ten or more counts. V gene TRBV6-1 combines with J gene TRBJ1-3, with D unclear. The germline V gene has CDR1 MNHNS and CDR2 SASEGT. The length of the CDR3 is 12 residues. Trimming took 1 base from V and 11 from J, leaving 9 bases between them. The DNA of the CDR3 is TGTGCCAGCAGTGAAGGCCGGGCCTCCATATATTTT. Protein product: CASSEGRASIYF.

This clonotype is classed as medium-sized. This chain's CDR3 is CASSFTGSGYTGELFF. The DNA for the CDR3 is TGTGCCAGCAGTTTTACTGGTAGCGGATACACCGGGGAGCTGTTTTTT. The chain links TRBV12-3 or TRBV12-4 to TRBJ2-2; D possibly corresponds to TRBD2 (6 bases). CDR3 length equals 16 residues. V lost 3 bases and J 3 bases, leaving 14 bases between the germline ends.

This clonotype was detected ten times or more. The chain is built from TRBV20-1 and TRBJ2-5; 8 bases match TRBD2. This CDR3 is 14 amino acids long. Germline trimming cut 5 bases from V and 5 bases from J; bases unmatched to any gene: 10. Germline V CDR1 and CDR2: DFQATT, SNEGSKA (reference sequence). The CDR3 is CSAGPRGVGETQYF. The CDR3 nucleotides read TGCAGTGCTGGGCCGCGGGGGGTAGGGGAGACCCAGTACTTC.

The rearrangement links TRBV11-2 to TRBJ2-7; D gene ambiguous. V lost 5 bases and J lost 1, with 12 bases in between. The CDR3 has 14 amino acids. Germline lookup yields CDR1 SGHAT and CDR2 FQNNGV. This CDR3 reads CASSPRRVSYEQYF. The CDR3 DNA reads TGTGCCAGCAGCCCCCGGAGAGTTTCCTACGAGCAGTACTTC.

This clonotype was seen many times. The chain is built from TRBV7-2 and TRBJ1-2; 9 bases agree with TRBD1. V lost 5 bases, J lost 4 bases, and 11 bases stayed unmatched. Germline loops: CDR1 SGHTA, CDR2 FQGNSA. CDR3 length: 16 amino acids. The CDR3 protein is CASSEPGTGRAYGYTF. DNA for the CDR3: TGTGCCAGCAGCGAACCCGGGACAGGGAGGGCCTATGGCTACACCTTC.

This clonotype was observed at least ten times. DNA for the CDR3: TGCAGTGCTAGAGATGGTGCGGCGGGGGAGCTGTTTTTT. Protein: CSARDGAAGELFF. This sequence joins TRBV20-1 and TRBJ2-2; D gene ambiguous. V was trimmed by 0 bases and J by 8 bases, leaving 10 bases between them. The V gene's germline CDR1 is DFQATT and CDR2 SNEGSKA (reference sequence). This CDR3 has 13 amino acids.

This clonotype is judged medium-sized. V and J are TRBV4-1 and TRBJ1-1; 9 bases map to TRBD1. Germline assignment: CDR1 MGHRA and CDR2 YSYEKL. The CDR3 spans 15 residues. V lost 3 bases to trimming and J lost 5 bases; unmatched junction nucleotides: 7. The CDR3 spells CASSHIGQGRTEAFF. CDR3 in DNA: TGCGCCAGCAGCCACATAGGACAGGGGAGAACTGAAGCTTTCTTT.

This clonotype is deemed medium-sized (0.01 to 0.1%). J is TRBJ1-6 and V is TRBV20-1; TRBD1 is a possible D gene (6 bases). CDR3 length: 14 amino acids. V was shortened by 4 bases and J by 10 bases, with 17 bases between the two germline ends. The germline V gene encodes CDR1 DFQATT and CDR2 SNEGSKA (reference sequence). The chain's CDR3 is CSATRGRGDSPLHF. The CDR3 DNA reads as TGCAGTGCTACCCGGGGGCGAGGGGACTCACCCCTCCACTTT.

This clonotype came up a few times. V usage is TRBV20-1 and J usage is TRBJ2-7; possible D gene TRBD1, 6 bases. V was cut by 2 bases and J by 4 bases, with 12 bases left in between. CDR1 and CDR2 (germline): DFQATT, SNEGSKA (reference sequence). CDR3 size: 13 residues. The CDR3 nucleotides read TGCAGTGCTAGAACAGGGAGACATTACGAGCAGTACTTC. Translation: CSARTGRHYEQYF.

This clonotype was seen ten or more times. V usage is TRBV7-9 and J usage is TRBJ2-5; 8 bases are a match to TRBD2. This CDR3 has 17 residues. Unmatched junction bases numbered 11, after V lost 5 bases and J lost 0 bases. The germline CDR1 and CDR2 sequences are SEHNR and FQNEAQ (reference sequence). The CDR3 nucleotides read TGTGCCAGCAGCCCAGCCCTTAGCGGGGCGGACCAAGAGACCCAGTACTTC. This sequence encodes CASSPALSGADQETQYF.

The CDR3 protein is CATSLAGAYNEQFF. DNA of the CDR3: TGTGCCACCAGTCTAGCGGGGGCCTACAATGAGCAGTTCTTC. V is TRBV24-1 and J is TRBJ2-1, with 10 bases matching TRBD2. The CDR3 extends over 14 amino acids. V shed 6 bases, J shed 2 bases, and the junction held 0 bases outside the gene matches. Germline V gene lookup returns CDR1 KGHDR and CDR2 SFDVKD.

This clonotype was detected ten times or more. CDR3: CASSQFDNTEAFF. CDR3 in DNA: TGTGCCAGCAGCCAGTTCGACAACACTGAAGCTTTCTTT. The chain combines TRBV3-1 with TRBJ1-1; D not certain. V was clipped by 3 bases and J by 2 bases, with 7 bases between them. Germline assignment: CDR1 LGHDT and CDR2 YNNKEL (reference sequence). CDR3 length: 13 residues.